These T cell receptor beta chains were read from a single sample in a study of monozygotic twins with inflammatory bowel disease. TCRdb reprocessed the 5' RACE reads, with one entry per CDR3 protein and no DNA. Its table lists fewer than 550,000 distinct CDR3 sequences. Sequences were obtained from blood. These receptors originate from a human donor with ulcerative colitis or Crohn's disease, or a healthy co-twin of an affected twin (not recorded which). CDR3s include the opening cysteine and the closing phenylalanine or tryptophan.

CDR3: CASRQGGGQYF; V: TRBV6-5; J: TRBJ2-7
CDR3: CASSWASGAPTDTQYF; V: TRBV6-5; J: TRBJ2-3
CDR3: CASSELGSTEAFF; V: TRBV2; J: TRBJ1-1
CDR3: CASSPSRGFPYEQYF; V: TRBV5-1; J: TRBJ2-7
CDR3: CASSARTGANEKLFF; V: TRBV6-1; J: TRBJ1-4
CDR3: CASTLGGANEQFF; V: TRBV5-1; J: TRBJ2-1
CDR3: CASSLLAGSGANVLTF; V: TRBV27; J: TRBJ2-6
CDR3: CAIVGQPNTEAFF; V: TRBV10-3; J: TRBJ1-1
CDR3: CSARDVQRGGDTQYF; V: TRBV20-1; J: TRBJ2-3
CDR3: CASNGGSGRGRNSPLHF; V: TRBV6-1; J: TRBJ1-6
CDR3: CAVPRGLYYGYTF; V: TRBV24-1; J: TRBJ1-2
CDR3: CSARGQGSRNGYTF; V: TRBV20-1; J: TRBJ1-2
CDR3: CASSQDLATSEQFF; V: TRBV3-1; J: TRBJ2-1
CDR3: CSAPILGSKNTEAFF; V: TRBV20-1; J: TRBJ1-1
CDR3: CSVSDMGIREQYF; V: TRBV29-1; J: TRBJ2-7
CDR3: CASSELDGLSSYNSPLHF; V: TRBV25-1; J: TRBJ1-6
CDR3: CAISGRLVYRETQYF; V: TRBV10-3; J: TRBJ2-5
CDR3: CASSGDNNQPQHF; V: TRBV27; J: TRBJ1-5
CDR3: CAISDKLAGSNEQFF; V: TRBV10-3; J: TRBJ2-1
CDR3: CSARASAGLDNEQFF; V: TRBV20-1; J: TRBJ2-1